This is a list of T cell receptor beta chains from one sample in a study of blood T cell repertoires in COVID-19. The data were produced by immunoSEQ multiplex PCR, yet TCRdb's version contains in-frame clones alone and is incomplete. The table lists some 150,000 clones, approximately 80% of them singletons, with 10% to 15% in the top ten. What was sequenced was peripheral blood. All receptors derive from a man aged 55-75 years with active or convalescent COVID-19. The CDR3 runs from the conserved cysteine through the conserved F or W. D genes are given only for firm matches. Size tells how often a clone was seen (once, few, many) or the class of an expanded clone, and some rows leave it out.

NA TRBJ2-5 TRBD1 TRBV7-2 TGTGCCAGCAGCCACTTTAGTGGACAGGGCTCAGAGACCCAGTACTTC CASSHFSGQGSETQYF
NA TRBJ1-3 NA TRBV18 TGTGCCAGCTCACCCGATCAGGGAAACACCATATATTTT CASSPDQGNTIYF
NA TRBJ2-3 NA TRBV7-8 TGTGCCAGCAGCGGGGGGACTGGCGGTACGCAGTATTTT CASSGGTGGTQYF
NA TRBJ2-3 TRBD1 TRBV6-4 TGTGCCAGCAGGGATTCGACAGGGGCAAATACGCAGTATTTT CASRDSTGANTQYF
NA TRBJ2-7 TRBD2 TRBV5-6 TGTGCCAGCAGCCTCCCGGGCACTAGCGGTTACGAGCAGTACTTC CASSLPGTSGYEQYF
once TRBJ2-7 NA TRBV28 TGTGCCCACTGCGGGCCCTTTTCGGACGACGAGCAGTACTTC CAHCGPFSDDEQYF
NA TRBJ1-2 TRBD1 TRBV29-1 TGCAGCGTTGCCCCCGGACAGGGCGGGATAGGGTTCGTCTACACCTTC CSVAPGQGGIGFVYTF
few TRBJ2-7 TRBD2 TRBV4-1 TGCGCCAGCAGCCAGTCCCAGCGGGGTGCCTACGAGCAGTACTTC CASSQSQRGAYEQYF
NA TRBJ1-5 TRBD1 TRBV12-3/TRBV12-4 TGTGCCAGCACCCAGGGGGGAGGTCAGCCCCAGCATTTT CASTQGGGQPQHF
NA TRBJ2-5 TRBD1 TRBV15 TGTGCCACCAGCGGGACGGACAGGGGAGACCAAGAGACCCAGTACTTC CATSGTDRGDQETQYF
NA TRBJ2-7 NA TRBV18 TGTGCCAGCTCACCGGGGGGGCCTCCCTACGAGCAGTACTTC CASSPGGPPYEQYF
few TRBJ2-7 TRBD2 TRBV7-2 TGTGCCAGCAGCTTAAGACTAGCGGGAGGGGCTGGCGAGCAGTACTTC CASSLRLAGGAGEQYF
NA TRBJ2-3 NA TRBV5-6 TGTGCCAGCAGCCGGGTCGCGGGGAGGACGCAGTATTTT CASSRVAGRTQYF
NA TRBJ1-2 TRBD1 TRBV30 TGTGCCTGGACAGGGACAGGGAACCATGGCTACACCTTC CAWTGTGNHGYTF
NA TRBJ1-1 NA TRBV28 TGTGCCAGCAGCGGCAGGGACAACGATAAAGCTTTCTTT CASSGRDNDKAFF
NA TRBJ1-5 NA TRBV18 TGTGCCAGCTCACCACGGGGACAACGCAATCAGCCCCAGCATTTT CASSPRGQRNQPQHF
NA TRBJ1-5 NA TRBV2 TGTGCCAGCCTAGGGGGGGCAGCTCAGCCCCAGCATTTT CASLGGAAQPQHF
NA TRBJ2-7 NA TRBV23-1 TGCGCCAGCAGTCACCCCTCAAGGCGGGAGCAGTACTTC CASSHPSRREQYF
few TRBJ2-7 TRBD1 TRBV7-6 TGTGCCAGCAGCCCGGACAGGGCTATCCACGAGCAGTACTTC CASSPDRAIHEQYF
NA TRBJ2-2 NA TRBV6-5 TGTGCCAGCAGACCTAATGGCGGGGAGCTGTTTTTT CASRPNGGELFF
NA TRBJ1-3 TRBD1 TRBV18 TGTGCCAGCTCCCCAGGGACAGTCTCCTCTGGAAACACCATATATTTT CASSPGTVSSGNTIYF
NA TRBJ2-1 TRBD2 TRBV7-8 TGTGCCAGCAGATCGAGCGGGAGCGGGTTGGATGAGCAGTTCTTC CASRSSGSGLDEQFF
NA TRBJ2-3 TRBD2 TRBV7-9 TGTGCCAGCAGCTTGGGGACTAGCGGGAGCACAGATACGCAGTATTTT CASSLGTSGSTDTQYF
NA TRBJ2-3 TRBD2 TRBV27 TGTGCCAGCAGGGGGGGAAGCGGGAGGGACACAGATACGCAGTATTTT CASRGGSGRDTDTQYF
NA TRBJ1-1 TRBD1 TRBV10-3 TGTGCCATCAGTGAGGGGACAGCGAACACTGAAGCTTTCTTT CAISEGTANTEAFF